The 13 T cell receptor beta chains below come from one sample, sequenced in a study of blood T cell repertoires in COVID-19. Method: immunoSEQ multiplex PCR; TCRdb's copy keeps in-frame clones and lacks some. The table lists a few hundred thousand clones, 85% of them singletons. Material for sequencing was PBMCs or T cells enriched from blood (not recorded which). These receptors originate from a man aged 40-55 years who had recovered from COVID-19.

This clone was picked up one time. V and J are TRBV29-1 and TRBJ2-1, with D perhaps matching TRBD2 (5 bases). The V gene's germline CDR1 is SQVTM and CDR2 ANQGSEA. This CDR3 has 14 residues. With 2 bases removed from V and 4 bases from J, the gap between germline ends came to 12 bases. The CDR3 protein is CSVEQGSDYNEQFF. DNA of the CDR3: TGCAGCGTTGAACAAGGGAGTGATTACAATGAGCAGTTCTTC.

The chain carries TRBV6-4 and TRBJ2-1; TRBD2 matches at 16 bases. CDR1 and CDR2 from the germline V gene are MRHNA and SNTAGT. The CDR3 has 17 residues. J was trimmed by 7 bases and V by 0 bases; bases with no gene match: 3. The CDR3 sequence: CASSDSGLAGGPNEQFF. The CDR3 DNA is TGTGCCAGCAGTGACTCGGGACTAGCGGGAGGGCCAAATGAGCAGTTCTTC.

The chain combines TRBV19 with TRBJ1-1; 8 positions agree with TRBD1. Trimming took 2 bases from V and 6 from J; bases not matched to a gene: 11. The CDR3 covers 16 residues. CDR1 and CDR2 from the germline V gene are LNHDA and SQIVND (reference sequence). This CDR3 reads CASSIRLGQGFPEAFF. The CDR3 bases are TGTGCCAGTAGTATAAGGTTAGGACAGGGATTCCCTGAAGCTTTCTTT.

The chain is built from TRBV27 and TRBJ2-1; D perhaps matches TRBD2 (6 bases). Germline-derived CDR1 and CDR2 are MNHEY and SMNVEV (reference sequence). Trimming took 7 bases from V and 7 from J, leaving 11 bases between them. This CDR3 is 12 amino acids long. DNA for the CDR3: TGTGCCAGCACAACCGGAGGGAATGAGCAGTTCTTC. Protein sequence: CASTTGGNEQFF.

The chain has TRBV10-1 and TRBJ1-1, with a possible D match to TRBD1 (6 bases). The CDR3 length is 15 residues. Germline V gives CDR1 WNHNN, CDR2 SYGVQD (reference sequence). The V end lost 7 bases, the J end lost 2 bases, and 17 bases lay between the germline ends. The CDR3 here is CASTTKGGVNTEAFF. CDR3 DNA sequence: TGCGCCAGCACCACTAAGGGGGGGGTTAACACTGAAGCTTTCTTT.

The CDR3 loop is CASSERQGQSTEAFF. The CDR3, as DNA: TGTGCCAGCAGCGAAAGACAGGGGCAGAGCACTGAAGCTTTCTTT. The gene calls are TRBV7-9 and TRBJ1-1; 8 nucleotides align to TRBD1. This CDR3 is 15 amino acids long. CDR1 SEHNR and CDR2 FQNEAQ come from the germline V gene (reference sequence). The J segment lost 4 bases and the V segment lost 5 bases, leaving 9 bases of the junction unmatched.

The chain uses TRBV2 and TRBJ1-2; D remains unclear. CDR3 length: 14 residues. V dropped 3 bases and J dropped 4 bases, with 12 bases sitting between them. Germline V gene data show CDR1 as SNHLY and CDR2 as FYNNEI. The CDR3 loop reads CASSDPGFTYGYTF. The CDR3 DNA reads as TGTGCCAGCAGTGATCCCGGGTTTACCTATGGCTACACCTTC.

J is TRBJ2-7 and V is TRBV10-2; 7 nucleotides match TRBD2. This CDR3 comprises 15 residues. Germline V gene sequence: CDR1 WSHSY, CDR2 SAAADI. The V and J ends lost 3 bases and 4 bases, in that order; junction bases with no gene match: 9. The CDR3 sequence is CASSDAGDYPYEQYF. The DNA of the CDR3 is TGCGCCAGCAGTGACGCCGGGGACTACCCTTACGAGCAGTACTTC.

In regard to this clone: One end of the junction varies from germline; a read error may be responsible. The chain employs TRBV3-1 (or the pseudogene TRBV3-2) and TRBJ1-2; D might be TRBD1 (6 bases). The CDR3 loop spans 13 amino acids. Germline V gene lookup returns CDR1 LGHDT and CDR2 YNNKEL (reference sequence). The CDR3 spells CASSQAGVYGYTF. As DNA, the CDR3 is TGTGCCAGCAGCCAGGCAGGGGTATATGGATACACCTTC.

The CDR3 loop is CASSLVYRGNYETQYF. The DNA for the CDR3 is TGTGCCAGCAGCTTAGTGTATAGGGGTAATTACGAGACCCAGTACTTC. The chain couples TRBV7-9 to TRBJ2-5; a possible D gene is TRBD1 (5 bases). The CDR3 spans 16 residues. CDR1 and CDR2 (germline): SEHNR, FQNEAQ (reference sequence). V was cut by 1 base and J by 5 bases, with 17 bases left in between.

The chain has TRBV11-2 and TRBJ2-6, with D maybe TRBD2 (5 bases). The CDR3 covers 16 residues. Trimming pared 4 bases from V and 4 bases from J, leaving 14 bases between. Germline-derived CDR1 and CDR2 are SGHAT and FQNNGV. CDR3 DNA: TGTGCCAGCAGCTACTTCCACAGAGGGGGGGCCAACGTCCTGACTTTC. Translated, it gives CASSYFHRGGANVLTF.

The chain links TRBV4-1 to TRBJ2-1, with 9 nucleotides matching TRBD2. The CDR3 totals 16 residues. The germline V gene encodes CDR1 MGHRA and CDR2 YSYEKL. V shed 0 bases, J shed 0 bases, and the junction held 0 bases outside the gene matches. The CDR3 is CASSQDSGSSYNEQFF. CDR3 nucleotide sequence: TGCGCCAGCAGCCAAGATAGCGGGAGCTCCTACAATGAGCAGTTCTTC.

This chain links TRBV3-1 (or the pseudogene TRBV3-2) with TRBJ2-1, with 7 bases that match TRBD2. J was trimmed by 1 base and V by 4 bases; bases with no gene match: 16. This CDR3 contains 19 residues. CDR1 and CDR2 (germline): LGHDT, YNNKEL (reference sequence). CDR3 region: CASSPMRESRVGSYNEQFF. The DNA of the CDR3 is TGTGCCAGCAGCCCAATGCGGGAGAGTCGGGTAGGGTCCTACAATGAGCAGTTCTTC.